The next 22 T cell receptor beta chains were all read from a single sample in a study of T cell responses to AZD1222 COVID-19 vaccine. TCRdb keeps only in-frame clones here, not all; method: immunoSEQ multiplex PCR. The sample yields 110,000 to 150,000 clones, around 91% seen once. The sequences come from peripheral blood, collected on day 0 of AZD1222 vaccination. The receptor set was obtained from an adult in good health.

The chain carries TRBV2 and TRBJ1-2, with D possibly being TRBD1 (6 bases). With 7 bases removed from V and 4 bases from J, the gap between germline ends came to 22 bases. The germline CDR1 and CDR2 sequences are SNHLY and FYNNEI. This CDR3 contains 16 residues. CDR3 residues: CASNKLIRGGSYGYTF. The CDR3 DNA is TGTGCCAGCAACAAATTAATCAGGGGTGGGAGCTATGGCTACACCTTC.

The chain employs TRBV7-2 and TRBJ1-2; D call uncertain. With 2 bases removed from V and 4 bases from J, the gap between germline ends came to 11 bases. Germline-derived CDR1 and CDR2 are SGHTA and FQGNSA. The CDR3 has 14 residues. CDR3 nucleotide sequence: TGTGCCAGCAGCTTAAATGCCGCAGTCTATGGCTACACCTTC. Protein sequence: CASSLNAAVYGYTF.

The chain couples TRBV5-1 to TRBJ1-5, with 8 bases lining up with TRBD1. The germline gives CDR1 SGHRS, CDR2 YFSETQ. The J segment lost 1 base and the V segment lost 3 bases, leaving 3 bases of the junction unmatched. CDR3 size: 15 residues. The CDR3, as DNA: TGCGCCAGCAGCTATCAGGGGGCCAGCAATCAGCCCCAGCATTTT. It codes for CASSYQGASNQPQHF.

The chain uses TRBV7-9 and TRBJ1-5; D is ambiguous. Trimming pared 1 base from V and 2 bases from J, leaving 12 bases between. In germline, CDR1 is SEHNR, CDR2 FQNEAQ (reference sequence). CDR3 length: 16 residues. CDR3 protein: CASSLDGVVGNQPQHF. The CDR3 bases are TGTGCCAGCAGCTTAGACGGGGTAGTTGGCAATCAGCCCCAGCATTTT.

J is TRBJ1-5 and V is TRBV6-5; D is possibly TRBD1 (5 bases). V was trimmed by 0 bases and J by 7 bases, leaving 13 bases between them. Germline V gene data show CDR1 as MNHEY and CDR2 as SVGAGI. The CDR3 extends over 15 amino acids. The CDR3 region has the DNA TGTGCCAGCAGTTACTCGCTTGAAGGGGAACAGCCCCAGCATTTT. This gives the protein CASSYSLEGEQPQHF.

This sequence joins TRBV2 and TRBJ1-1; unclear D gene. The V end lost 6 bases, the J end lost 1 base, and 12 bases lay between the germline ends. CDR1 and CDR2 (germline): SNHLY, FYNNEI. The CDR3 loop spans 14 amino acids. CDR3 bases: TGTGCCAGCAGCCACCTTCTCCCGAACACTGAAGCTTTCTTT. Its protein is CASSHLLPNTEAFF. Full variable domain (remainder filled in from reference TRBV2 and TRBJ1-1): EPEVTQTPSHQVTQMGQEVILRCVPISNHLYFYWYRQILGQKVEFLVSFYNNEISEKSEIFDDQFSVERPDGSNFTLKIRSTKLEDSAMYFCASSHLLPNTEAFFGQGTRLTVV.

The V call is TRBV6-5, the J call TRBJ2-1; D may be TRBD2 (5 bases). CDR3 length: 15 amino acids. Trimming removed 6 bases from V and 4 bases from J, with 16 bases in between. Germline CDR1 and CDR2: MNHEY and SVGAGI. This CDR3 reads CASRTSSGAYNEQFF. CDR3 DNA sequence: TGTGCCAGCAGAACTTCCAGCGGAGCTTACAATGAGCAGTTCTTC.

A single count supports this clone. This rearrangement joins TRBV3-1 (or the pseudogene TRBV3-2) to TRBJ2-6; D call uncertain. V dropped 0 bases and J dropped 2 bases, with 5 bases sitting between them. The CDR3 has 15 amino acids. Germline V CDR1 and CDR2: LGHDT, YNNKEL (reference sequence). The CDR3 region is CASSQEAAGANVLTF. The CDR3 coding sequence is TGTGCCAGCAGCCAAGAGGCGGCTGGGGCCAACGTCCTGACTTTC.

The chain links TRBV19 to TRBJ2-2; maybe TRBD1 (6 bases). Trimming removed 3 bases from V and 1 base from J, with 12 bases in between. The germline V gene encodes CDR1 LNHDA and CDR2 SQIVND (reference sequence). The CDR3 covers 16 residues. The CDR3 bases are TGTGCCAGTAGTATCAGGGGCTCCCTGAACACCGGGGAGCTGTTTTTT. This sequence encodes CASSIRGSLNTGELFF.

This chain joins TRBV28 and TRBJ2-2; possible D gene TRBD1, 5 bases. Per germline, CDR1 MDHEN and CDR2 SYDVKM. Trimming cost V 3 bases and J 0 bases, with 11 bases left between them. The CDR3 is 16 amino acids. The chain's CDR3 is CASSFMTVPNTGELFF. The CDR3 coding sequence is TGTGCCAGCAGTTTCATGACAGTCCCGAACACCGGGGAGCTGTTTTTT. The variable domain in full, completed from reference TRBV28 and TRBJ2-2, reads DVKVTQSSRYLVKRTGEKVFLECVQDMDHENMFWYRQDPGLGLRLIYFSYDVKMKEKGDIPEGYSVSREKKERFSLILESASTNQTSMYLCASSFMTVPNTGELFFGEGSRLTVL.

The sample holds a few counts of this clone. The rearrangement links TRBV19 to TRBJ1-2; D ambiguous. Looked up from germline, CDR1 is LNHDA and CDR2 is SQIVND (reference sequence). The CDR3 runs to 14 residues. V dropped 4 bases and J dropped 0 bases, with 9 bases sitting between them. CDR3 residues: CASSTGIANYGYTF. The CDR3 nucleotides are TGTGCCAGTAGTACTGGCATAGCTAACTATGGCTACACCTTC.

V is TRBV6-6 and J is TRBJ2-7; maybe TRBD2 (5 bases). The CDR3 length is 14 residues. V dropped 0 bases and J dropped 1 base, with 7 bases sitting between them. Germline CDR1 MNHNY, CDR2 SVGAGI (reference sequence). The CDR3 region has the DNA TGTGCCAGCAGTTACTCCGAGGGTTCCTACGAGCAGTACTTC. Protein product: CASSYSEGSYEQYF.

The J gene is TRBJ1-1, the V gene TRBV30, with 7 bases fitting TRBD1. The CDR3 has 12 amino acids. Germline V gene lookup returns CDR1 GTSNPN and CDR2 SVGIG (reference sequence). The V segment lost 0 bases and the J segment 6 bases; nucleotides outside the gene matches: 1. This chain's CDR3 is CAWSVTGAEAFF. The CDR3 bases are TGTGCCTGGAGTGTCACAGGGGCTGAAGCTTTCTTT.

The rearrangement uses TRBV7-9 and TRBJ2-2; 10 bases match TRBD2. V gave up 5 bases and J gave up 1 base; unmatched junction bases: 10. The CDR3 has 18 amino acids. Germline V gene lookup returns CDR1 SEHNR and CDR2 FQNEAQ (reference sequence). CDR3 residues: CASSTLAGVTRNTGELFF. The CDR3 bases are TGTGCCAGCAGCACGCTAGCGGGGGTCACCCGGAACACCGGGGAGCTGTTTTTT. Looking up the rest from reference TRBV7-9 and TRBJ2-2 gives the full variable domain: DTGVSQNPRHKITKRGQNVTFRCDPISEHNRLYWYRQTLGQGPEFLTYFQNEAQLEKSRLLSDRFSAERPKGSFSTLEIQRTEQGDSAMYLCASSTLAGVTRNTGELFFGEGSRLTVL.

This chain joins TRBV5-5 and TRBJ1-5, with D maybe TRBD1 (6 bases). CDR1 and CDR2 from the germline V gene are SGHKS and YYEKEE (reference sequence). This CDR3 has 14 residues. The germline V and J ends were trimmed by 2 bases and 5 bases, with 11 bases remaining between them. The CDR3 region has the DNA TGTGCCAGCAGCTTTCGACAGGCCGATCAGCCCCAGCATTTT. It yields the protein CASSFRQADQPQHF.

In nucleotides, the CDR3 is TGTGCCAGCAGCTTTTCCGGGAGGGTCCCCTACAATGAGCAGTTCTTC. This gives the protein CASSFSGRVPYNEQFF. This chain joins TRBV7-9 and TRBJ2-1; 8 bases align to TRBD2. The CDR3 sequence is 16 residues long. CDR1 SEHNR and CDR2 FQNEAQ come from the germline V gene (reference sequence). V dropped 3 bases and J dropped 2; count of bases not matched to a gene: 6.

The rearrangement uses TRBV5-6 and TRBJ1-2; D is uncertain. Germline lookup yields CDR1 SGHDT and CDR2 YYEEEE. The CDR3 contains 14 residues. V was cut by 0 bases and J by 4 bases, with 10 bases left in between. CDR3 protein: CASSLETRVYGYTF. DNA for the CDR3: TGTGCCAGCAGCTTGGAGACCAGAGTCTATGGCTACACCTTC. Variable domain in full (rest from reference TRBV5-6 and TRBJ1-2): DAGVTQSPTHLIKTRGQQVTLRCSPKSGHDTVSWYQQALGQGPQFIFQYYEEEERQRGNFPDRFSGHQFPNYSSELNVNALLLGDSALYLCASSLETRVYGYTFGSGTRLTVV.

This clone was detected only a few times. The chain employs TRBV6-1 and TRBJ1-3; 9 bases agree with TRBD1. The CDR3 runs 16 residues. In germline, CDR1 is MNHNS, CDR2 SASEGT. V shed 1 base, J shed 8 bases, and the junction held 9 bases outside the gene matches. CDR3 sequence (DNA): TGTGCCAGCAGTGAAGGGATGGGACAGGGTAGGGACACCATATATTTT. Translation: CASSEGMGQGRDTIYF.

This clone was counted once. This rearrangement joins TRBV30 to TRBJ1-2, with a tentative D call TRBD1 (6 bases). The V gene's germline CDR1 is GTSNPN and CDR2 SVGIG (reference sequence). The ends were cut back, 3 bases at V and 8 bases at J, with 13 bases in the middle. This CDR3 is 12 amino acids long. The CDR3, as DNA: TGTGCCTGGAGAATGGGGGGCGACGGCTACACCTTC. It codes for CAWRMGGDGYTF.

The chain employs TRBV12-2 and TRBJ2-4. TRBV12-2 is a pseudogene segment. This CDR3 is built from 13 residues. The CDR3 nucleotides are TGTGCAAGTCGCTTTTTAGTTCCCCCAGTACCGTACTTC. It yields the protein CASRFLVPPVPYF.

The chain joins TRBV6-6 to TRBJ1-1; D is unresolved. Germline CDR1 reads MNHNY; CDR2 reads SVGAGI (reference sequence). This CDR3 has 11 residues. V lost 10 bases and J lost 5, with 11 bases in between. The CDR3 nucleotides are TGTGCCACTGGAGGAGTGACTGAAGCTTTCTTT. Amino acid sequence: CATGGVTEAFF.

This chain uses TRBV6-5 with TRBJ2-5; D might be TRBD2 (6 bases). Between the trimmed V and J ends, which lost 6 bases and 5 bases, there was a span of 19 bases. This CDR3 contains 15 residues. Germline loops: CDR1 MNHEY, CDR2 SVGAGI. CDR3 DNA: TGTGCCAGCAGCCCACCGACTAGGCTTCTTGAGACCCAGTACTTC. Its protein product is CASSPPTRLLETQYF.